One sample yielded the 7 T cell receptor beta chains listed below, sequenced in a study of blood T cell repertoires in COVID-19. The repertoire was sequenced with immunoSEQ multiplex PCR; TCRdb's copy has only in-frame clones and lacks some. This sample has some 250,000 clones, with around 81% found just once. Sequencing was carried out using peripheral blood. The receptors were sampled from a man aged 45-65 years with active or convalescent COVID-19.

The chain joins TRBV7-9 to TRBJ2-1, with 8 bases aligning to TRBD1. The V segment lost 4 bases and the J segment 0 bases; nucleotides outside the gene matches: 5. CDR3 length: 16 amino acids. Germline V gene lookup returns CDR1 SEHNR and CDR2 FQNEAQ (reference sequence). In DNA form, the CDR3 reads TGTGCCAGCAGCTCACAGGGGGAGTTCTCCTACAATGAGCAGTTCTTC. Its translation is CASSSQGEFSYNEQFF.

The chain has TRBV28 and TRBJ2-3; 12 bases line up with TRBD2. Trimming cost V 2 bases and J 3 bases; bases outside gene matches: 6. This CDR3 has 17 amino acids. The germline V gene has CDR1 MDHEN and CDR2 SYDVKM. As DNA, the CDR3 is TGTGCCAGCAGTTTAAGGACTAGCGGGGAGCGAACAGATACGCAGTATTTT. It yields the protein CASSLRTSGERTDTQYF.

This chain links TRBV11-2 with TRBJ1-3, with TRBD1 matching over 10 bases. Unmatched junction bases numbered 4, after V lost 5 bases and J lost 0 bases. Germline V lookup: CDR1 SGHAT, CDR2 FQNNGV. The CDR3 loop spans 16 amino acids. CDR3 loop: CASSKGQGISGNTIYF. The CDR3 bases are TGTGCCAGCAGCAAGGGACAGGGGATCTCTGGAAACACCATATATTTT.

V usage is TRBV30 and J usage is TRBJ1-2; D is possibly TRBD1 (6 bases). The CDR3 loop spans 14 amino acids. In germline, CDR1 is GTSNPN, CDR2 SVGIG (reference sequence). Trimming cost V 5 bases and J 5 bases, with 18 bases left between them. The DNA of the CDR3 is TGTGCCTGGCATCCCCCACAGGGATGGTATGGCTACACCTTC. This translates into CAWHPPQGWYGYTF.

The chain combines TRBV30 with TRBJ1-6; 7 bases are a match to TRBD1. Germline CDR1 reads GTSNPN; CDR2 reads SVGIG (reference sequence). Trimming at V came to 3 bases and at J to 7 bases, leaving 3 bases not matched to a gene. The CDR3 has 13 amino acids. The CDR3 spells CAWSGQANSPLHF. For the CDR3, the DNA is TGTGCCTGGAGCGGACAGGCAAATTCACCCCTCCACTTT.

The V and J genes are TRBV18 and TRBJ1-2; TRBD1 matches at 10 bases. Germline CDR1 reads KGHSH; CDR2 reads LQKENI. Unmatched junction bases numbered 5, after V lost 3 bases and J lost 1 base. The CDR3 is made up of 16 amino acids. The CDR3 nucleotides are TGTGCCAGCTCACCTCGCCGGGACAGGGGTAACTATGGCTACACCTTC. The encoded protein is CASSPRRDRGNYGYTF.

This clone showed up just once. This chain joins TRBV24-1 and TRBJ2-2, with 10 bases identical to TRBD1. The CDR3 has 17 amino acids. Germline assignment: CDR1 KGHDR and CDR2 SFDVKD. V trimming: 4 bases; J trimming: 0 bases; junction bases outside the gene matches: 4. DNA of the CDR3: TGTGCCACCAGTGACCCGACAGGGGGCACGAACACCGGGGAGCTGTTTTTT. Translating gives CATSDPTGGTNTGELFF.